The 29 T cell receptor beta chains in this list originate from one sample, sequenced in a study of shared clonotypes between healthy human individuals (dated by TCRdb to the early 2020s). CD8 naive samples were obtained by positive selection for CCR7 among CD45RO-negative cells, yielding a CD45RA+CCR7+ population from which TemRA cells were excluded. The receptor library was made with the immunoSEQ multiplex PCR assay. TCRdb stores this immuneACCESS table with in-frame sequences only. Part of the clones is absent; in the studies checked, under half of the shortfall reflects unresolved V genes, and no reason is known for the rest. This sample lists around 1.9 million clones; around 93% were detected once. The ten largest clones add up to about 1.6% of the sample. The source material was naive CD8+ T cells from PBMCs. In light of the paper, this sample's cell subset or site label describes: CD45RA+CCR7+. These TCRs come from a young man in good health. Some clones in this sample may be carry-over from other donors' samples.

Note on this clone: Other DNA sequences of this sample code for an identical CDR3. V usage is TRBV28 and J usage is TRBJ1-1, with unresolved D. The germline V gene encodes CDR1 MDHEN and CDR2 SYDVKM. Trimming pared 1 base from V and 4 bases from J, leaving 7 bases between. The CDR3 is 13 amino acids. CDR3 bases: TGTGCCAGCAGTTTATTGGCAGGCACTGAAGCTTTCTTT. Translating gives CASSLLAGTEAFF.

This sequence joins TRBV6-5 and TRBJ2-7; 13 positions match TRBD2. Germline V gives CDR1 MNHEY, CDR2 SVGAGI. V shed 8 bases, J shed 7 bases, and the junction held 8 bases outside the gene matches. The CDR3 has 14 residues. The CDR3 DNA reads as TGTGCCAGCGGATCGGGACTAGCGGGATTTGAGCAGTACTTC. As protein: CASGSGLAGFEQYF.

The chain combines TRBV6-1 with TRBJ2-7, with 8 bases that match TRBD1. Trimming removed 1 base from V and 3 bases from J; junction bases left unmatched: 11. CDR3 length: 17 amino acids. Looked up from germline, CDR1 is MNHNS and CDR2 is SASEGT. The CDR3 sequence: CASSEELMGRGLYEQYF. The CDR3 DNA sequence: TGTGCCAGCAGTGAAGAGTTGATGGGCAGGGGGCTCTACGAGCAGTACTTC.

The chain is built from TRBV28 and TRBJ2-5; D gene uncertain. The CDR3 totals 17 residues. Germline V gene data show CDR1 as MDHEN and CDR2 as SYDVKM. V was trimmed by 5 bases and J by 1 base, leaving 20 bases between them. CDR3 DNA sequence: TGTGCCAGCAGTCCCCTCCAAATAACGGCCATCCAAGAGACCCAGTACTTC. Translation: CASSPLQITAIQETQYF.

The chain uses TRBV4-1 and TRBJ1-1; no clear D gene. The length of the CDR3 is 16 residues. Germline V lookup: CDR1 MGHRA, CDR2 YSYEKL. V dropped 2 bases and J dropped 1 base, with 14 bases sitting between them. The DNA of the CDR3 is TGCGCCAGCAGCCAAACCCCTGGCGGAAGGAACACTGAAGCTTTCTTT. It translates to CASSQTPGGRNTEAFF.

Turning to this clone: The same CDR3 is also encoded by other DNA sequences in this sample. The chain joins TRBV11-1 to TRBJ2-7; D uncertain. Per the germline V gene, CDR1 is SGHAT and CDR2 is FQDESV (reference sequence). Trimming took 6 bases from V and 2 from J, leaving 5 bases between them. CDR3 length: 11 amino acids. Written as DNA, the CDR3 is TGTGCCAGCAGTTTAACCTACGAGCAGTACTTC. Residues: CASSLTYEQYF.

V and J are TRBV5-4 and TRBJ2-7; the match to TRBD1 covers 8 bases. CDR3 length equals 13 residues. J was trimmed by 5 bases and V by 3 bases; bases with no gene match: 4. Per germline, CDR1 SGHNT and CDR2 YYREEE (reference sequence). CDR3 sequence reads: CASSSKDRDEQYF. For the CDR3, the DNA is TGTGCCAGCAGCTCGAAGGACAGGGACGAGCAGTACTTC.

The chain links TRBV5-5 to TRBJ2-7; tentatively, D is TRBD2 (5 bases). The CDR3 covers 13 residues. V was clipped by 1 base and J by 4 bases, with 9 bases between them. Germline loops: CDR1 SGHKS, CDR2 YYEKEE (reference sequence). CDR3 bases: TGTGCCAGCAGCTTGAACCGGGGATACGAGCAGTACTTC. Its translation: CASSLNRGYEQYF.

The chain couples TRBV2 to TRBJ2-1; 15 bases align to TRBD2. The V and J ends lost 8 bases and 0 bases, in that order; junction bases with no gene match: 5. The CDR3 totals 17 residues. The V gene's germline CDR1 is SNHLY and CDR2 FYNNEI. For the CDR3, the DNA is TGTGCCAGCCTGGGGACTAGCGGGAGGCACTCCTACAATGAGCAGTTCTTC. Translated, it gives CASLGTSGRHSYNEQFF.

J is TRBJ1-5 and V is TRBV30, with D perhaps TRBD1 (6 bases). V shed 1 base and J shed 0 bases, with 13 bases lying between them. Germline V lookup: CDR1 GTSNPN, CDR2 SVGIG (reference sequence). This CDR3 is built from 16 residues. DNA for the CDR3: TGTGCCTGGAGTGACCGGACAGACTATAGCAATCAGCCCCAGCATTTT. Its protein is CAWSDRTDYSNQPQHF.

The chain links TRBV7-9 to TRBJ1-4, with 7 nucleotides matching TRBD1. The CDR3 is 15 amino acids. The germline CDR1 and CDR2 sequences are SEHNR and FQNEAQ (reference sequence). Germline trimming cut 5 bases from V and 8 bases from J; bases unmatched to any gene: 11. In DNA, the CDR3 is TGTGCCAGCAGCCCCAAGGGGGCGTTGGGGGAAAAACTGTTTTTT. Its protein product is CASSPKGALGEKLFF.

The chain joins TRBV4-1 to TRBJ1-5; D is possibly TRBD1 (5 bases). The ends were cut back, 1 base at V and 2 bases at J, with 6 bases in the middle. Per germline, CDR1 MGHRA and CDR2 YSYEKL. The CDR3 spans 14 residues. The CDR3 DNA is TGCGCCAGCAGCCAAGGACAGCGCAATCAGCCCCAGCATTTT. Protein sequence: CASSQGQRNQPQHF.

The chain is built from TRBV28 and TRBJ2-1, with 8 bases that match TRBD2. Germline V CDR1 and CDR2: MDHEN, SYDVKM. The CDR3 is 17 amino acids. V was clipped by 4 bases and J by 3 bases; unmatched bases: 11. The CDR3 loop reads CASSSGAGGTNYNEQFF. For the CDR3, the DNA is TGTGCCAGCAGTTCCGGGGCGGGGGGCACTAACTACAATGAGCAGTTCTTC.

Note on this clone: Within the sample, other DNA sequences also encode this same CDR3. The CDR3 loop is CASSPRVGSYEQYF. CDR3 DNA sequence: TGTGCCAGCAGTCCCCGGGTGGGCTCCTACGAGCAGTACTTC. V gene TRBV27 combines with J gene TRBJ2-7, with D hard to call. Trimming shortened V by 5 bases and J by 0 bases, and 11 bases separated the two germline ends. This CDR3 region has 14 residues. Germline V CDR1 and CDR2: MNHEY, SMNVEV (reference sequence).

J is TRBJ2-1 and V is TRBV10-1; TRBD1 agrees at 10 bases. CDR3 length: 14 residues. Germline V CDR1 and CDR2: WNHNN, SYGVQD (reference sequence). The junction had 9 bases not matched to a gene; V was cut back by 6 bases and J by 10 bases. CDR3 coding DNA: TGCGCCAGCAGCATCTCCGGGACAGGGGACGAGCAGTTCTTC. Translation: CASSISGTGDEQFF.

The chain uses TRBV5-5 and TRBJ1-5; D may be TRBD1 (5 bases). Deletions cut 0 bases from V and 0 bases from J, with 16 bases between. The germline gives CDR1 SGHKS, CDR2 YYEKEE (reference sequence). The CDR3 is made up of 18 amino acids. The CDR3 coding sequence is TGTGCCAGCAGCTTGGCAGGGTTCTTGATCAATAGCAATCAGCCCCAGCATTTT. Translating it yields CASSLAGFLINSNQPQHF.

The V gene is TRBV30, the J gene TRBJ1-3; D is uncertain. V was trimmed by 0 bases and J by 0 bases, leaving 12 bases between them. CDR1 GTSNPN and CDR2 SVGIG come from the germline V gene (reference sequence). This CDR3 has 16 amino acids. CDR3 in DNA: TGTGCCTGGAGTGTGTGGACTAGGAGCTCTGGAAACACCATATATTTT. Encoded protein: CAWSVWTRSSGNTIYF.

The genes are TRBV7-2 and TRBJ2-1, with D maybe TRBD2 (7 bases). Trimming took off 7 bases at V and 7 bases at J, with 23 bases between the two ends. Per germline, CDR1 SGHTA and CDR2 FQGNSA. The CDR3 is 16 amino acids. CDR3 loop: CASTPLWAGAGNEQFF. DNA for the CDR3: TGTGCCAGCACCCCCCTCTGGGCGGGGGCCGGGAATGAGCAGTTCTTC.

As concerns this clone: At the DNA level, this CDR3 is encoded by other sequences in the same sample as well. The chain is built from TRBV9 and TRBJ2-7; 9 bases align to TRBD1. Germline CDR1 and CDR2: SGDLS and YYNGEE. V gave up 0 bases and J gave up 4 bases; unmatched junction bases: 2. The CDR3 runs to 14 residues. CDR3 nucleotide sequence: TGTGCCAGCAGCGTAGGACAGGGGGTGTACGAGCAGTACTTC. Protein product: CASSVGQGVYEQYF.

J is TRBJ1-2 and V is TRBV7-9; D gene unclear. This CDR3 contains 14 residues. Trimming removed 2 bases from V and 8 bases from J, with 15 bases in between. Germline CDR1 is SEHNR and CDR2 is FQNEAQ (reference sequence). CDR3 amino acids: CASSLRGDPGGYTF. CDR3 bases: TGTGCCAGCAGCTTACGCGGCGACCCTGGGGGCTACACCTTC.

The chain has TRBV19 and TRBJ2-1, with 8 bases matching TRBD2. The CDR3 spans 14 residues. CDR1 and CDR2 from the germline V gene are LNHDA and SQIVND (reference sequence). The ends lost 4 bases at V and 8 bases at J; junction bases unmatched: 7. The CDR3 here is CASSTGTGGDEQFF. As DNA, the CDR3 is TGTGCCAGTAGTACCGGGACCGGGGGGGATGAGCAGTTCTTC.

J is TRBJ1-2 and V is TRBV30, with D possibly matching TRBD1 (6 bases). Trimming took off 4 bases at V and 4 bases at J, with 13 bases between the two ends. CDR1 is GTSNPN and CDR2 is SVGIG in the germline V gene (reference sequence). This CDR3 has 13 amino acids. Here the CDR3 DNA reads TGTGCCTGGATCTCACGAGGGGGCTATGGCTACACCTTC. It translates to CAWISRGGYGYTF.

With regard to this clone: Distinct nucleotide sequences in the sample also encode this CDR3. The chain uses TRBV29-1 and TRBJ2-7; the D gene is possibly TRBD2 (6 bases). The CDR3 runs to 12 residues. V was clipped by 1 base and J by 2 bases, with 6 bases between them. CDR1 SQVTM and CDR2 ANQGSEA come from the germline V gene. The CDR3 spells CSVEGGAYEQYF. CDR3 in DNA: TGCAGCGTTGAAGGGGGGGCCTACGAGCAGTACTTC.

This chain connects TRBV28 to TRBJ2-3; a possible D gene is TRBD2 (6 bases). V was shortened by 5 bases and J by 3 bases, with 18 bases between the two germline ends. The CDR3 loop spans 16 amino acids. The germline V gene has CDR1 MDHEN and CDR2 SYDVKM. As DNA, the CDR3 is TGTGCCAGCAGTCAGGCTAGCGCTAGCCTTACAGATACGCAGTATTTT. Its protein is CASSQASASLTDTQYF. Full variable domain (remainder filled in from reference TRBV28 and TRBJ2-3): DVKVTQSSRYLVKRTGEKVFLECVQDMDHENMFWYRQDPGLGLRLIYFSYDVKMKEKGDIPEGYSVSREKKERFSLILESASTNQTSMYLCASSQASASLTDTQYFGPGTRLTVL.

This sequence joins TRBV11-2 and TRBJ2-7, with D maybe TRBD2 (5 bases). Germline values: CDR1 SGHAT, CDR2 FQNNGV. The CDR3 runs 13 residues. Between the trimmed V and J ends, which lost 6 bases and 4 bases, there was a span of 13 bases. In nucleotides, the CDR3 is TGTGCCAGCAGTTCCGGGATCCTTTACGAGCAGTACTTC. This codes for CASSSGILYEQYF.

The J gene is TRBJ2-6, the V gene TRBV7-2; possible D gene TRBD2, 6 bases. The CDR3 consists of 17 residues. Trimming shortened V by 1 base and J by 4 bases, and 14 bases separated the two germline ends. In germline, CDR1 is SGHTA, CDR2 FQGNSA. CDR3 residues: CASSLDASGVGANVLTF. The CDR3 nucleotides read TGTGCCAGCAGCTTAGACGCATCGGGGGTCGGGGCCAACGTCCTGACTTTC.

V gene TRBV7-6 combines with J gene TRBJ2-7; a possible D gene is TRBD2 (5 bases). Germline loops: CDR1 SGHVS, CDR2 FNYEAQ. V lost 5 bases to trimming and J lost 2 bases, with 16 bases between them. The CDR3 has 15 amino acids. CDR3 bases: TGTGCCAGCAGCCAATCGATCCGGGATACCTACGAGCAGTACTTC. It translates to CASSQSIRDTYEQYF.

This sequence joins TRBV27 and TRBJ2-5; D remains ambiguous. CDR3 length: 13 amino acids. Trimming stripped 3 bases from V and 1 base from J, with 6 bases between. Germline V gene lookup returns CDR1 MNHEY and CDR2 SMNVEV (reference sequence). CDR3 coding DNA: TGTGCCAGCAGTTTCCGATCCCAAGAGACCCAGTACTTC. It specifies CASSFRSQETQYF.

The chain is built from TRBV5-4 and TRBJ2-2; 10 nucleotides match TRBD2. CDR1 SGHNT and CDR2 YYREEE come from the germline V gene (reference sequence). V was pared by 2 bases and J by 1 base, with 2 bases of the junction left unmatched. CDR3 length: 16 residues. In DNA, the CDR3 is TGTGCCAGCAGCTTTAGCGGGAGGCTGAACACCGGGGAGCTGTTTTTT. This sequence encodes CASSFSGRLNTGELFF.